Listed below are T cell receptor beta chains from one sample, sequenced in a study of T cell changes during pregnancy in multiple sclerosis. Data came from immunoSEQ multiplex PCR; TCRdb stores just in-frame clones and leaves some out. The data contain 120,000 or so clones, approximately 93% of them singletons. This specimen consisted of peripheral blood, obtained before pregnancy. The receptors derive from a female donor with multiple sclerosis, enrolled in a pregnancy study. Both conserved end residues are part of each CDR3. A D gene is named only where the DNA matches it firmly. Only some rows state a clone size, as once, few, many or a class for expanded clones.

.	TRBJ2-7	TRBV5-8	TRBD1	TGTGCCAGCAGGCCGGGACAGGGCTTCAACGAGCAGTACTTC	CASRPGQGFNEQYF
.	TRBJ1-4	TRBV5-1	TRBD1	TGCGCCAGCAGCTACTACCCGGAAAACAGGGGTCATGAAAAACTGTTTTTT	CASSYYPENRGHEKLFF
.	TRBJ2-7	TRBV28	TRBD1	TGTGCCAGCAGTTTACCTGGACAGGGAACCTACGAGCAGTACTTC	CASSLPGQGTYEQYF
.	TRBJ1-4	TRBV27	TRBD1	TGTGCCAGCAGACGGACAGGACTCCTAACTAATGAAAAACTGTTTTTT	CASRRTGLLTNEKLFF
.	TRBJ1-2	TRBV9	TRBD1	TGTGCCAGCAGCGTAGGGGACAGGCGGAGGAATGGCTACACCTTC	CASSVGDRRRNGYTF
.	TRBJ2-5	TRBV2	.	TGTGCCAGCAGTGAAGTATCTAGACGCCGAGAGACCCAGTACTTC	CASSEVSRRRETQYF
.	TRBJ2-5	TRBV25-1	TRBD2	TGTGCCAGCAGTGAATGGGTAGCGGGGCTACAAGAGACCCAGTACTTC	CASSEWVAGLQETQYF
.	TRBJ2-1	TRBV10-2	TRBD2	TGCGCCAGCAGTGAGACGGGGGGGGCCTACAATGAGCAGTTCTTC	CASSETGGAYNEQFF
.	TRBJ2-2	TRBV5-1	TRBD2	TGCGCCAGCAGCTTGACTAGCGGGAGTTTCTCCGGGGAGCTGTTTTTT	CASSLTSGSFSGELFF
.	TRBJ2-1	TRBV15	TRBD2	TGTGCCACAGAGCGGGACGGTGTCAATGAGCAGTTCTTC	CATERDGVNEQFF
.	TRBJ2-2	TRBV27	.	TGTGCCAGCAGTTTTAAACTGTCGAACACCGGGGAGCTGTTTTTT	CASSFKLSNTGELFF
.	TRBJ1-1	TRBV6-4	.	TGTGCCAGCAGGCCAACTCAGGGGAACACTGAAGCTTTCTTT	CASRPTQGNTEAFF
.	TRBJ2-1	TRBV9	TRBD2	TGTGCCAGCAGCGTTGTAACGGGGGGGGGTGAGCAGTTCTTC	CASSVVTGGGEQFF
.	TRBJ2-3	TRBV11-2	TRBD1	TGTGCCAGCAGCCCGAGACAGGGGGCTAGGGATACGCAGTATTTT	CASSPRQGARDTQYF
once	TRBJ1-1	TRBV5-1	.	TGCGCCAGCAGCCCCGGGGGGCGAGAAGCTTTCTTT	CASSPGGREAFF
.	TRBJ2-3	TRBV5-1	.	TGCGCCAGCAGCTCCTACCTAGGCGCAGATACGCAGTATTTT	CASSSYLGADTQYF
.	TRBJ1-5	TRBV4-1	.	TGCGCCAGCAGCCTCCCCGGACAGACTAATCAGCCCCAGCATTTT	CASSLPGQTNQPQHF
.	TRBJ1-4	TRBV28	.	TGTGCCAGCAGTCCGACTGGTGTCCGTGAAAAACTGTTTTTT	CASSPTGVREKLFF
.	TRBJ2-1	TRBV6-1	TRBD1	TGTGCCAGCAGTGACCACAGGGGGCATGAGCAGTTCTTC	CASSDHRGHEQFF
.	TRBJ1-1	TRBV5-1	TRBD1	TGCGCCAGCAGCTGGGGACAGGGGGACACTGAAGCTTTCTTT	CASSWGQGDTEAFF
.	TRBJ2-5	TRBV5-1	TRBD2	TGCGCCAGCAGCTTGAGCGGGACCCAAGGGACCCAGTACTTC	CASSLSGTQGTQYF
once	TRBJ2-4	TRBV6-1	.	TGTGCCAGCAGTGAAAGGGTGACTAGACTATCAAATTATAAAAACATTCAGTACTTC	CASSERVTRLSNYKNIQYF
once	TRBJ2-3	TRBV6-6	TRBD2	TGTGCCAGCAGTTTTACTGTCGGGGGGGGCACAGATACGCAGTATTTT	CASSFTVGGGTDTQYF
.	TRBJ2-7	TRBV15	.	TGTGCCACCGCGCAGGGATCCTCCTACGAGCAGTACTTC	CATAQGSSYEQYF
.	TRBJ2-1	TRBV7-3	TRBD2	TGTGCCAGCAGCCTCAGCGGGGGGTGGTACAATGAGCAGTTCTTC	CASSLSGGWYNEQFF
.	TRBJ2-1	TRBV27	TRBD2	TGTGCCAGCAGTCAGCGGGGGAGTGAGCAGTTCTTC	CASSQRGSEQFF